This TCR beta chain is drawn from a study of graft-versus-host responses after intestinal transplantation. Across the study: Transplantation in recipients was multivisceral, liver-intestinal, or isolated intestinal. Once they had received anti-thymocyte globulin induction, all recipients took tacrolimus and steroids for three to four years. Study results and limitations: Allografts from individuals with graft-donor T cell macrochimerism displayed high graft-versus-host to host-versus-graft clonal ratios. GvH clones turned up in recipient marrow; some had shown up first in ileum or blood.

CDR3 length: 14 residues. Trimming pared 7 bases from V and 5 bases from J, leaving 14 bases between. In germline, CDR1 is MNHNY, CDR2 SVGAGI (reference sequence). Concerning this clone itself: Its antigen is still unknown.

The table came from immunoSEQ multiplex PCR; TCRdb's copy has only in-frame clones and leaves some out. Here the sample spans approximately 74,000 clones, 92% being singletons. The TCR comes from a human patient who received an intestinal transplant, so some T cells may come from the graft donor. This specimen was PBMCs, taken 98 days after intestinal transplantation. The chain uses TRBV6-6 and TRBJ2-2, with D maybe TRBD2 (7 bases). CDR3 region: CASIRGGGTGELFF. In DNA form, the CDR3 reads TGTGCCAGCATTAGGGGAGGGGGAACCGGGGAGCTGTTTTTT.